This TCR beta chain was identified during a study of human T cells and chemical hapten exposure. Broader study findings: As patch test score rose, PT1 expanded TCR counts tended to rise as well.

Stated time point: pre-sensitization, week 0. The treatment: therapeutic diphenylcyclopropenone sensitization with weekly scalp DPC. This clonotype has more than one count but fewer than ten. The antigen remains unidentified. TCRdb recomputed calls from the RACE reads with MiXCR, one row per CDR3 protein. This table has roughly 250,000 distinct CDR3 sequences, about 8.1% appearing once. Germline CDR1 reads SEHNR; CDR2 reads FQNEAQ (reference sequence). J gave up 7 bases and V 2 bases, and 7 bases lay outside the gene matches. The CDR3 contains 15 residues. The source is a woman in her thirties or forties with alopecia areata. Some clones in this sample may be carry-over from other donors' samples. The chain links TRBV7-9 to TRBJ1-4, with TRBD1 matching 7 bases. This specimen was whole blood, taken in connection with sensitization to the hapten diphenylcyclopropenone (DPC). Here the CDR3 DNA reads TGTGCCAGCAGCTTATCACAGGGGCAGGGTGAAAAACTGTTTTTT. It specifies CASSLSQGQGEKLFF.